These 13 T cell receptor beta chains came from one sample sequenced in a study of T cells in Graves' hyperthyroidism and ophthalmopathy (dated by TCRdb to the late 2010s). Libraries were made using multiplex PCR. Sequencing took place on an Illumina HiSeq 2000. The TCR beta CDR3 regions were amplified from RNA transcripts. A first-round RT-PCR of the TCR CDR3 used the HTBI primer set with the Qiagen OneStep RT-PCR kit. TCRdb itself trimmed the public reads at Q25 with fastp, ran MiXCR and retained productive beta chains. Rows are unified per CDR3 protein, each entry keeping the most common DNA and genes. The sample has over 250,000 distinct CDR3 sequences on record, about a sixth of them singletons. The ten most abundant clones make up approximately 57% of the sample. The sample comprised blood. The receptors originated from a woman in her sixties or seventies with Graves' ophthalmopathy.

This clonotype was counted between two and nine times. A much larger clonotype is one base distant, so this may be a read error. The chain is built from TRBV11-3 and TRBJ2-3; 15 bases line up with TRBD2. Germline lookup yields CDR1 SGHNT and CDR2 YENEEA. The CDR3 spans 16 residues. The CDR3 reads CAGSFRTSGGADTQYF. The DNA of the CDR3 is TGTGCCGGCAGCTTCCGGACTAGCGGGGGGGCCGATACGCAGTATTTT.

The CDR3 loop reads CSDRGGGAYNEQFF. The CDR3 coding sequence is TGCAGTGACCGGGGGGGCGGGGCCTACAATGAGCAGTTCTTC. The chain employs TRBV20-1 and TRBJ2-1; 8 nucleotides line up with TRBD2. With 7 bases clipped from V and 2 bases from J, the junction kept 7 bases outside the gene matches. Germline CDR1 DFQATT, CDR2 SNEGSKA (reference sequence). The CDR3 totals 14 residues.

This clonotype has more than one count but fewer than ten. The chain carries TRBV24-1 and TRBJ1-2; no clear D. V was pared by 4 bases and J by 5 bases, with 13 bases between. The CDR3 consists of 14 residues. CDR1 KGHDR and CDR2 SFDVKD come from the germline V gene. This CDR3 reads CATSDPKLGYGYTF. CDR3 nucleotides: TGTGCCACCAGTGACCCAAAATTAGGGTATGGCTACACCTTC.

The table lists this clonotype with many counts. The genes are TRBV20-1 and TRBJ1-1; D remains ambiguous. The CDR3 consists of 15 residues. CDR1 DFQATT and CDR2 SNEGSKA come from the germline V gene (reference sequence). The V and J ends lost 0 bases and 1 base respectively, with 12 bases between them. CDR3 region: CSARDVVGQNTEAFF. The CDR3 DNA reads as TGCAGTGCTAGAGATGTGGTAGGCCAGAACACTGAAGCTTTCTTT.

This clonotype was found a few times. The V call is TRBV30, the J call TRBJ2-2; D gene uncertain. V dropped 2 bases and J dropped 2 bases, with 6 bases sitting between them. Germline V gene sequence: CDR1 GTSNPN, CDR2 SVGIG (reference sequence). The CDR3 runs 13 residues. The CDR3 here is CAWSSFNTGELFF. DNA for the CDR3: TGTGCCTGGAGTTCGTTCAACACCGGGGAGCTGTTTTTT.

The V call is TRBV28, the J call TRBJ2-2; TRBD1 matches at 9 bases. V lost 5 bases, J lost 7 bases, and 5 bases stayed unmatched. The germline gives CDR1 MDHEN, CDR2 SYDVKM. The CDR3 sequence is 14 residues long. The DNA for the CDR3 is TGTGCCAGCAGTCCTTACAGGGGGCTCGGGGAGCTGTTTTTT. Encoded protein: CASSPYRGLGELFF.

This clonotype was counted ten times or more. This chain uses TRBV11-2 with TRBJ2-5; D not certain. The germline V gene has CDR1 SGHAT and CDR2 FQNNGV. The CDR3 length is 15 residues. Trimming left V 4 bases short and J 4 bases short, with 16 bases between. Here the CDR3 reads CASSSSEVGRETQYF. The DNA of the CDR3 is TGTGCCAGCAGCTCATCAGAGGTCGGTCGAGAGACCCAGTACTTC.

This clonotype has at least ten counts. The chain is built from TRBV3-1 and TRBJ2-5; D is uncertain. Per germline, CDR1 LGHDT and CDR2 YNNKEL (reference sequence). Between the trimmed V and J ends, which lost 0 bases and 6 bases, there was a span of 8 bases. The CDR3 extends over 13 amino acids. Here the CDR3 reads CASSQDGTKTQYF. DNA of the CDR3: TGTGCCAGCAGCCAAGACGGTACGAAGACCCAGTACTTC.

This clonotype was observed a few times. The CDR3 nucleotides read TGCGCCAGCAGCCCACGAACAGGGTCCCCTAATGAAAAACTGTTTTTT. Its translation: CASSPRTGSPNEKLFF. The chain joins TRBV4-1 to TRBJ1-4, with TRBD1 as a possible D gene (6 bases). V lost 4 bases and J 3 bases, leaving 15 bases between the germline ends. Germline V gene data show CDR1 as MGHRA and CDR2 as YSYEKL. This CDR3 contains 16 residues.

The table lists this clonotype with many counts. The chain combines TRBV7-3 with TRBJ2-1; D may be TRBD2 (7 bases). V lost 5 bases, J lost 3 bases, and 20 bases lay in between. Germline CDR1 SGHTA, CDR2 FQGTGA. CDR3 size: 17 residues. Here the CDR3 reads CASSPQGGRADYNEQFF. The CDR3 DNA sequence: TGTGCCAGCAGCCCCCAAGGGGGGAGGGCTGACTACAATGAGCAGTTCTTC. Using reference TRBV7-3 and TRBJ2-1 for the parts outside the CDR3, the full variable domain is GAGVSQTPSNKVTEKGKYVELRCDPISGHTALYWYRQSLGQGPEFLIYFQGTGAADDSGLPNDRFFAVRPEGSVSTLKIQRTERGDSAVYLCASSPQGGRADYNEQFFGPGTRLTVL.

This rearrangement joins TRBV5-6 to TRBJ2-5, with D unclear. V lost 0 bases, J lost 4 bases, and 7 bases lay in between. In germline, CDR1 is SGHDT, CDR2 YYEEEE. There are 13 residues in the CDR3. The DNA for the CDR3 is TGTGCCAGCAGCTTGGACCCGGGAGAGACCCAGTACTTC. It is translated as CASSLDPGETQYF.

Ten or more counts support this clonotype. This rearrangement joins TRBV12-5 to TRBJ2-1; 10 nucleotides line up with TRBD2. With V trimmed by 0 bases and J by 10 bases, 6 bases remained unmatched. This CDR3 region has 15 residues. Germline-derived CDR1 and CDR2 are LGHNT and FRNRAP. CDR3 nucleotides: TGTGCTAGTGGTTTGGTGTCTAGCGGGGGAATGGAGCAGTTCTTC. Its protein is CASGLVSSGGMEQFF.

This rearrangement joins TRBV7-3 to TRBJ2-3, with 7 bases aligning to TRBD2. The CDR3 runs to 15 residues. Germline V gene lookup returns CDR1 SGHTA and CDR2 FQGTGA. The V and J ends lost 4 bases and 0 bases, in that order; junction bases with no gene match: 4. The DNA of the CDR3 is TGTGCCAGCAGCTCGGGGGGAGCTAGCACAGATACGCAGTATTTT. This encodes CASSSGGASTDTQYF.